The entry below gives a single TCR beta chain sequence along with its context. As yet, its antigen is unknown. This may be a read error, as it is one base from a much larger clone. The data derive from a study of blood T cells in healthy people across ages. The CDR3 is 12 residues long. Germline-derived CDR1 and CDR2 are SGHTA and FQGNSA. Trimming pared 5 bases from V and 5 bases from J, leaving 9 bases between. Study outcomes and limitations: TCR beta diversity was tightly associated with the proportion of naive T cells. The recorded TCR beta diversity per million T cells decreased in a roughly linear manner with age.

Combining a sample-barcoded 5' primer with a J-beta primer mix, a second PCR ran for 7 to 11 cycles. Per-sample output comprised a minimum of 2.5 million paired-end reads containing CDR3. TCRdb fed the 5' RACE reads into MiXCR, producing one record per CDR3 protein. The data show around 1,500,000 distinct CDR3 sequences, roughly 30% seen once. This clonotype was obtained from a woman aged 25-40 years in good health. J is TRBJ2-5 and V is TRBV7-2; no clear D. Input material: blood. The CDR3 loop is CASSHPWETQYF. CDR3 bases: TGTGCCAGCAGCCACCCATGGGAGACCCAGTACTTC.